A selection of T cell receptor beta chains follows, all from one sample in a study of Graves' ophthalmopathy and Graves' hyperthyroidism. One entry per CDR3 protein, called by TCRdb with MiXCR from the multiplex PCR reads. The sample contains roughly 700,000 distinct CDR3 sequences, roughly two fifths of which appear only once. Sequencing used peripheral blood. The receptors derive from an adult man with Graves' ophthalmopathy. Each CDR3 is given with its conserved first and last residue. D genes are given only for firm matches. The listing skips clone size in some rows; elsewhere it reads once, few, many or a size class.

clone_size	d_call	v_call	j_call	cdr3_nt	cdr3_aa
.	.	TRBV7-9	TRBJ2-7	TGTGCCAGCACCTGGGGGACCACCTACGAGCAGCACTTC	CASTWGTTYEQHF
.	.	TRBV7-9	TRBJ2-5	TGTGCCAGCAGCTCCCCGGGGCTAGCGAAAGAGACCCAGTACTTC	CASSSPGLAKETQYF
few	TRBD2	TRBV7-2	TRBJ2-7	TGTGCCAGCAGCCTACGGACTAGCGGGGGGGCTGGTTTCGAGCAGTACTTC	CASSLRTSGGAGFEQYF
many	TRBD1	TRBV7-6	TRBJ1-5	TGTGCCAGCAGCCAAGGACAGGACTATCAGCCCCAGCATTTT	CASSQGQDYQPQHF
many	.	TRBV2	TRBJ1-1	TGTGCCAGCAGTCCCACTACTATGGGGAACACTGAAGCTTTCTTT	CASSPTTMGNTEAFF
many	.	TRBV11-2	TRBJ1-1	TGTGCCAGCAGCTTCTTCCCAGACACTGAAGCTTTCTTT	CASSFFPDTEAFF
few	TRBD1	TRBV9	TRBJ1-4	TGTGCCAGCAGCAGCGGACAGGGGGAACATAATGAAAAACTGTTTTTT	CASSSGQGEHNEKLFF
.	.	TRBV29-1	TRBJ1-1	TGCAGCGTTTTGGGGTTTAGCGGGGCGGTGAACACTGAAGCTTTCTTT	CSVLGFSGAVNTEAFF
many	.	TRBV20-1	TRBJ2-5	TGCAGTGCTAGAGAGGAGGCCGTCCTTTGGGAGACCCAGTACTTC	CSAREEAVLWETQYF
many	.	TRBV2	TRBJ1-4	TGTGCCAGCAGAGGAGGGACGGGGAGAGAAGGAGAAAAACTGTTTTTT	CASRGGTGREGEKLFF
.	.	TRBV7-9	TRBJ1-4	TGTGCCAGCAGCTTAGACCCTGGGGGACGGCATGAAAAACTGTTTTTT	CASSLDPGGRHEKLFF
.	TRBD2	TRBV14	TRBJ2-5	TGTGCCAGCAGCCAAGTTAGCGGGGGACCCAAGTACTTC	CASSQVSGGPKYF
many	TRBD1	TRBV20-1	TRBJ2-5	TGCAGTGCCGGGACAGGGAGGCAAGAGACCCAGTACTTC	CSAGTGRQETQYF
.	TRBD1	TRBV20-1	TRBJ2-5	TGCAGTGCTCGGACAGGGGGCAGCAATCAGCCCCAGTACTTC	CSARTGGSNQPQYF
.	TRBD2	TRBV7-9	TRBJ2-7	TGTGCCAGCAGCTTAGCACCAGGCGGGGGCTACGAGCAGTACTTC	CASSLAPGGGYEQYF
.	TRBD1	TRBV10-1	TRBJ1-1	TGCGCCAGCCGGGACAGGGAGGGAAAAGCTTTCTTT	CASRDREGKAFF
.	.	TRBV20-1	TRBJ1-5	TGCAGTGCTAGCCGGGCCGCTCAGCCCCAGCATTTT	CSASRAAQPQHF
few	TRBD1	TRBV7-8	TRBJ2-7	TGTGCCAGCAGCTTTACACAGGGGATGGGTGAGCAGTACTTC	CASSFTQGMGEQYF
many	TRBD1	TRBV15	TRBJ2-5	TGTGCCACCAGCTCCGGGACAGTCCACCAAGAGACCCAGTACTTC	CATSSGTVHQETQYF
.	.	TRBV10-3	TRBJ1-1	TGTGCCAGCAGTGTACAGGGTGGGAACACTGAAGCTTTCTTT	CASSVQGGNTEAFF
.	.	TRBV20-1	TRBJ2-7	TGCAGTGCCGGCCAGGGGATCTACGAGCAGTACTTC	CSAGQGIYEQYF
.	.	TRBV25-1	TRBJ1-4	TGTGCCAGCAGTTCCCCGACTAATGAAAAACTGTTTTTT	CASSSPTNEKLFF
.	.	TRBV29-1	TRBJ2-1	TGCAGCGTTGAAAGGACTATTTACAATGAGCAGTTCTTC	CSVERTIYNEQFF
.	.	TRBV2	TRBJ2-5	TGTGCCAGCAGTTCGCTCCTTGGGGGAGGAGAGACCCAGTACTTC	CASSSLLGGGETQYF
few	.	TRBV30	TRBJ2-5	TGTGCCTGGAGTGAGGGAGAGACCCAGTACTTC	CAWSEGETQYF
.	TRBD1	TRBV12-3/TRBV12-4	TRBJ2-5	TGTGCCAGCAGCCAGGGGGTACTTCATGAGACCCAGTACTTC	CASSQGVLHETQYF
many	.	TRBV9	TRBJ1-3	TGTGCCAGCAGCCCCCAATGGGCTGGAAACACCATATATTTT	CASSPQWAGNTIYF
many	.	TRBV29-1	TRBJ1-1	TGCAGCGTTGAAGTTAAGGGACTCAACACTGAAGCTTTCTTT	CSVEVKGLNTEAFF
once	TRBD1	TRBV7-9	TRBJ2-5	TGTGCCAGCAGCATATCGACAGGGGGCGAGGAGACCCAGTACTTC	CASSISTGGEETQYF
many	.	TRBV10-2	TRBJ1-1	TGCGCCAGCAGTGACGTCGGACAGTTGAACACTGAAGCTTTCTTT	CASSDVGQLNTEAFF
.	.	TRBV10-3	TRBJ1-4	TGTGCCAGCAAGTTAGGTCTTCCGGGGGCCGAACTGCTTTTT	CASKLGLPGAELLF
.	.	TRBV7-3	TRBJ1-1	TGTGCCAGCAGCTTAACCAAGGGGAGGGAGCAGGGTGAAGCTTTCTTT	CASSLTKGREQGEAFF
.	.	TRBV29-1	TRBJ2-5	TGCAGCGTTGGTTGGCGGGGAGAGACCCAGTACTTC	CSVGWRGETQYF
many	TRBD1	TRBV2	TRBJ1-1	TGTGCCAGCAGTGGGGACAGGGACACTGAAGCTTTCTTT	CASSGDRDTEAFF
.	TRBD1	TRBV25-1	TRBJ1-6	TGTGCCAGCAGTTCAAGACAGGGTTCACCCCTCCACTTT	CASSSRQGSPLHF
few	TRBD1	TRBV20-1	TRBJ1-1	TGCAGTGCACACGACAGGGGAAATACTGAAGCTTTCTTT	CSAHDRGNTEAFF
.	TRBD2	TRBV7-9	TRBJ2-7	TGCGCCAGCAGCCAAGGGCGGGGGGGGTACGAGCAGTACTTC	CASSQGRGGYEQYF
many	.	TRBV5-1	TRBJ2-7	TGCGCCAGCAGCTTGGAGGTCTCCTACGAGCAGTACTTC	CASSLEVSYEQYF
many	.	TRBV20-1	TRBJ1-2	TGCAGTGCCGGACCGTATGGCTACACCTTC	CSAGPYGYTF
many	TRBD2	TRBV7-9	TRBJ2-7	TGTGCCAGCAGCTTAGGGGAGGGTCACCACGAGCAGTACTTC	CASSLGEGHHEQYF
.	.	TRBV24-1	TRBJ1-5	TGTGCCACCAGTCTTAGCGGGAGACAAGAGACCCAGCATTTT	CATSLSGRQETQHF
many	TRBD1	TRBV15	TRBJ2-5	TGTGCCACCAGCAGATCGGGACAGTACCAAGAGACCCAGTACTTC	CATSRSGQYQETQYF
many	TRBD1	TRBV7-9	TRBJ1-1	TGTGCCAGCAGCTACCTGACAGGGCCGGACACTGAAGCTTTCTTT	CASSYLTGPDTEAFF
many	.	TRBV2	TRBJ2-7	TGTGCCAGCAGTTGGGGTGGCGAGCAGTACTTC	CASSWGGEQYF
.	TRBD1	TRBV20-1	TRBJ1-4	TGCAGTGCTCTGAGGGACAGGGCGGATGAAAAACTGTTTTTT	CSALRDRADEKLFF
.	.	TRBV29-1	TRBJ1-3	TGCAGCGTTGAAAATTTGACGGGCTCTGGAAACACCATATATTTT	CSVENLTGSGNTIYF
.	.	TRBV15	TRBJ2-5	TGTGCCACCAGGGGGGTACAGACCCAGTACTTC	CATRGVQTQYF
.	.	TRBV25-1	TRBJ1-2	TGTGCCAGCAGATCATGGGAAACAGGGTCGATCGGCTACACCTTC	CASRSWETGSIGYTF
few	.	TRBV7-8	TRBJ2-1	TGTGCCAGCAGCTTCCGCGGAAATCACAATGAGCAGTTCTTC	CASSFRGNHNEQFF
many	.	TRBV10-3	TRBJ1-3	TGTGCCACCATGGGCCTCGGAAACACCATATATTTT	CATMGLGNTIYF
.	TRBD1	TRBV10-3	TRBJ1-2	TGTGCCATCAGTGCGGGACAGGAATGTCTGAATGGCTACACCTTC	CAISAGQECLNGYTF
few	TRBD2	TRBV7-9	TRBJ2-7	TGTGCCAGCAGCCTAGAGCGTCCCGGCCAAGCGGGAGGTCGTACCTACGAGCAGTACTTC	CASSLERPGQAGGRTYEQYF
few	.	TRBV7-9	TRBJ1-2	TGTGCCAGCAGCTTAGCAGGGGGTCGCGGAGGCTACACCTTC	CASSLAGGRGGYTF